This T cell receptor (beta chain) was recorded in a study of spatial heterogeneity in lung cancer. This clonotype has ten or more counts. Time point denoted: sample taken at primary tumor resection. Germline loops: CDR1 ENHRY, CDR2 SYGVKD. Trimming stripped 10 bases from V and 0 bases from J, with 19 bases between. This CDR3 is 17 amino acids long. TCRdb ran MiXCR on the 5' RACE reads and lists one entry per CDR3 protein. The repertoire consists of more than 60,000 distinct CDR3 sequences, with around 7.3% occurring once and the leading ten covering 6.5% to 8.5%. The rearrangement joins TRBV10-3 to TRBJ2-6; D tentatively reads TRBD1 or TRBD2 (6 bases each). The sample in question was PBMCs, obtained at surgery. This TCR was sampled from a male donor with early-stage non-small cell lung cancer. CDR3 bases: TGTGCCACCTCCCAAGGGGGGTTGAGCTCTGGGGCCAACGTCCTGACTTTC. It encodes CATSQGGLSSGANVLTF.